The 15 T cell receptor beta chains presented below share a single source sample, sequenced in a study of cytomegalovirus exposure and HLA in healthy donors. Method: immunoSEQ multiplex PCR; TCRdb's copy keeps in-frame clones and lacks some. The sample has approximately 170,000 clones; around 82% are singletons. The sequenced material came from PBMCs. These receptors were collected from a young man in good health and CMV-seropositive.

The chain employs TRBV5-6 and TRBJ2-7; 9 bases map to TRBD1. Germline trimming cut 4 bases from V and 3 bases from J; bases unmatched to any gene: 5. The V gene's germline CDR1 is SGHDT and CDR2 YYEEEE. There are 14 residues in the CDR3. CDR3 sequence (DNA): TGTGCCAGCAGCCCCGGGACAGGGCTCTACGAGCAGTACTTC. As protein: CASSPGTGLYEQYF.

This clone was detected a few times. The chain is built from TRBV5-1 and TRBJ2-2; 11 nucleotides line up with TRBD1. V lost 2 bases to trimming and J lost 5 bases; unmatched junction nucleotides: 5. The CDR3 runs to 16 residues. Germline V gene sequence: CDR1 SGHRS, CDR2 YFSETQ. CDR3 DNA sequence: TGCGCCAGCAGCTTTCGGGGACAGGGGGAAACCGGGGAGCTGTTTTTT. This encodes CASSFRGQGETGELFF.

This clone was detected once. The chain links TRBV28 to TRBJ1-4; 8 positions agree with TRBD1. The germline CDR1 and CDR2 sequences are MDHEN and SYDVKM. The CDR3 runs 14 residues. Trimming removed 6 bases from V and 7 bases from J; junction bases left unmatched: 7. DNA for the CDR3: TGTGCCAGCAGCCCCAGGGGGCAAGGTGAAAAACTGTTTTTT. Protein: CASSPRGQGEKLFF.

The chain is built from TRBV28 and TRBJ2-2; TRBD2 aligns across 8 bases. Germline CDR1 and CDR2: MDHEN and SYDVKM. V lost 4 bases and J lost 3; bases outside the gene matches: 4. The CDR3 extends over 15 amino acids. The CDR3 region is CASSSEREYTGELFF. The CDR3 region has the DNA TGTGCCAGCAGTTCCGAGCGGGAGTACACCGGGGAGCTGTTTTTT.

As DNA, the CDR3 is TGTGCCAGCAGCTTGGCCGTGAACAGGGGGCCCGCCGGGGAGCTGTTTTTT. It codes for CASSLAVNRGPAGELFF. The chain is built from TRBV5-4 and TRBJ2-2; 9 nucleotides match TRBD1. Germline values: CDR1 SGHNT, CDR2 YYREEE (reference sequence). This CDR3 contains 17 residues. V was pared by 0 bases and J by 6 bases, with 9 bases of the junction left unmatched. The full variable domain, rest sourced from reference TRBV5-4 and TRBJ2-2, is ETGVTQSPTHLIKTRGQQVTLRCSSQSGHNTVSWYQQALGQGPQFIFQYYREEENGRGNFPPRFSGLQFPNYSSELNVNALELDDSALYLCASSLAVNRGPAGELFFGEGSRLTVL.

The CDR3 loop reads CASSVGLAGGPVDEGQYF. In nucleotides, the CDR3 is TGTGCCAGCAGCGTAGGCCTAGCGGGGGGGCCTGTAGACGAAGGGCAGTATTTT. The chain joins TRBV9 to TRBJ2-3, with TRBD2 matching over 12 bases. V was clipped by 0 bases and J by 11 bases; unmatched bases: 16. Per germline, CDR1 SGDLS and CDR2 YYNGEE. The CDR3 is 18 amino acids.

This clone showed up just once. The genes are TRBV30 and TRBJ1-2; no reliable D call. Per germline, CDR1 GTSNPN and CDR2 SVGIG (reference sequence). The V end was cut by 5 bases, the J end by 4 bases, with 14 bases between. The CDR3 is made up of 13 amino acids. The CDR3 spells CAWEYQEGYGYTF. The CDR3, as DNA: TGTGCCTGGGAGTACCAGGAGGGCTATGGCTACACCTTC.

CDR3 in amino acids: CAISARDRGSTGELFF. The CDR3 nucleotides read TGTGCCATCAGTGCCCGGGACAGGGGAAGCACCGGGGAGCTGTTTTTT. The chain combines TRBV10-3 with TRBJ2-2; 10 nucleotides agree with TRBD1. The ends lost 4 bases at V and 4 bases at J; junction bases unmatched: 6. Per the germline V gene, CDR1 is ENHRY and CDR2 is SYGVKD. This CDR3 contains 16 residues.

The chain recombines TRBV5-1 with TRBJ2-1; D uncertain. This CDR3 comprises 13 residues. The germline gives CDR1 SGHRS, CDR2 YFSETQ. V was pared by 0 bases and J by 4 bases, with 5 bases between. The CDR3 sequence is CASSLARYNEQFF. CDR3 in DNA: TGCGCCAGCAGCTTGGCGCGGTACAATGAGCAGTTCTTC. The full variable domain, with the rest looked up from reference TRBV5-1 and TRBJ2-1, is KAGVTQTPRYLIKTRGQQVTLSCSPISGHRSVSWYQQTPGQGLQFLFEYFSETQRNKGNFPGRFSGRQFSNSRSEMNVSTLELGDSALYLCASSLARYNEQFFGPGTRLTVL.

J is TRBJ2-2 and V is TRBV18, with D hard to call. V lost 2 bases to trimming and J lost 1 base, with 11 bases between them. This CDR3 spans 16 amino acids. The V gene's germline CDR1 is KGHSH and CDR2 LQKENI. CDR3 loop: CASSPMTAGNTGELFF. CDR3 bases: TGTGCCAGCTCACCAATGACGGCAGGGAACACCGGGGAGCTGTTTTTT.

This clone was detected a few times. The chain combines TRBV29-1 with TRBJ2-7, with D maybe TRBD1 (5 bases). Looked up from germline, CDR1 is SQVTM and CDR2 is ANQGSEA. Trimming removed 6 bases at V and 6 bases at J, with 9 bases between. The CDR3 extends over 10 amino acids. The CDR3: CSVTGAEQYF. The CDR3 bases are TGCAGCGTCACAGGTGCCGAGCAGTACTTC.

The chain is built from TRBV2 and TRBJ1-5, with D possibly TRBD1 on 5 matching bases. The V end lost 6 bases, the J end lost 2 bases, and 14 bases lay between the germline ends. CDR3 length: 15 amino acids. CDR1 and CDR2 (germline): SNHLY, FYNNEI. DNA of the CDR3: TGTGCCAGCAGCGCCCTACGGGGGGGCAATCAGCCCCAGCATTTT. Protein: CASSALRGGNQPQHF.

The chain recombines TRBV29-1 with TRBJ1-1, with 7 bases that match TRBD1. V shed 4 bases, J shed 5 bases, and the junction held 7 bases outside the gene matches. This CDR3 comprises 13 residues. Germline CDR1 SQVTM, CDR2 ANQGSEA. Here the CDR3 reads CSVAGDRATEAFF. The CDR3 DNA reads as TGCAGCGTTGCCGGAGACAGGGCTACTGAAGCTTTCTTT.

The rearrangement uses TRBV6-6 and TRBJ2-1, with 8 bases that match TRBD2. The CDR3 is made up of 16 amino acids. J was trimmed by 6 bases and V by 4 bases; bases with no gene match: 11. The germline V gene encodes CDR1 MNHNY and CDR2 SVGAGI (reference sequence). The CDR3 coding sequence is TGTGCCAGCAGTTCCCCAGGGGCGGGGGGTGCCAATGAGCAGTTCTTC. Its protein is CASSSPGAGGANEQFF.

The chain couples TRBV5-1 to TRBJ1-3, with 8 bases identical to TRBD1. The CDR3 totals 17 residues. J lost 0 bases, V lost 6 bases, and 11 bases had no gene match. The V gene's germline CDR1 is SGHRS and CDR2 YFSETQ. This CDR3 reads CASTLTGTGISGNTIYF. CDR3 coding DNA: TGCGCCAGCACCTTAACCGGGACAGGCATCTCTGGAAACACCATATATTTT. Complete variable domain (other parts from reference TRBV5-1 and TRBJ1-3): KAGVTQTPRYLIKTRGQQVTLSCSPISGHRSVSWYQQTPGQGLQFLFEYFSETQRNKGNFPGRFSGRQFSNSRSEMNVSTLELGDSALYLCASTLTGTGISGNTIYFGEGSWLTVV.